This note documents a single TCR beta chain sequence. The junction does not match germline at one end; this may be a read error. This sample is part of a study of blood T cell repertoires in COVID-19. Study-level background: Spain, Italy and the United States supplied samples that represented acute and convalescent COVID-19.

Residents of about two dozen US areas, aged roughly 18 to 95 years, made up the participants. Participants reported their clinical history, and cohort assignment relied on those reports. Germline lookup yields CDR1 LGHNT and CDR2 FRNRAP. This CDR3 has 14 residues. Source study methods: Estimates of nucleated cell counts were drawn from the amplification of reference gene primers. TCRdb's table, derived via immunoSEQ multiplex PCR, lists solely in-frame clones and lacks some. V, J and clone size are those of that table, while D and trimming were read from the DNA. The sample yields approximately 180,000 clones, around 80% seen once.

The chain links TRBV12-5 to TRBJ2-1; maybe TRBD1 (6 bases). The sample taken for sequencing was PBMCs or T cells enriched from blood (not recorded which). The source is a woman aged 45-65 years with acute COVID-19. The CDR3 sequence: CASGLASGVQPQIF. The CDR3 DNA reads as TGTGCTAGTGGTTTGGCCTCAGGGGTGCAGCCCCAGATCTTC.